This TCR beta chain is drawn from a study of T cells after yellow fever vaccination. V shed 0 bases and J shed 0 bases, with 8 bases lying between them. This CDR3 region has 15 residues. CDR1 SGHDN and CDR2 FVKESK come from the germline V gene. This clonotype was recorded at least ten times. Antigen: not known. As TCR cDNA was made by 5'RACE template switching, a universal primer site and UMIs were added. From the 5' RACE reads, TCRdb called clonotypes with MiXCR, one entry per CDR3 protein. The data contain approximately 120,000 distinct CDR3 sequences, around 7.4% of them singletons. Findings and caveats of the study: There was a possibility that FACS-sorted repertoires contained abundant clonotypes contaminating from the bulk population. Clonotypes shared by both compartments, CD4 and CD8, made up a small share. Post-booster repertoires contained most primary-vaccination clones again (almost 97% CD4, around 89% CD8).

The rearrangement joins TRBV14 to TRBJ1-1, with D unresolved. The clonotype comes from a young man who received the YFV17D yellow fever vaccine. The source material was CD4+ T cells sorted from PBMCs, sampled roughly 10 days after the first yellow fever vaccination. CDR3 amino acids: CASSQDWQVNTEAFF. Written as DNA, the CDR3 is TGTGCCAGCAGCCAAGATTGGCAGGTGAACACTGAAGCTTTCTTT.